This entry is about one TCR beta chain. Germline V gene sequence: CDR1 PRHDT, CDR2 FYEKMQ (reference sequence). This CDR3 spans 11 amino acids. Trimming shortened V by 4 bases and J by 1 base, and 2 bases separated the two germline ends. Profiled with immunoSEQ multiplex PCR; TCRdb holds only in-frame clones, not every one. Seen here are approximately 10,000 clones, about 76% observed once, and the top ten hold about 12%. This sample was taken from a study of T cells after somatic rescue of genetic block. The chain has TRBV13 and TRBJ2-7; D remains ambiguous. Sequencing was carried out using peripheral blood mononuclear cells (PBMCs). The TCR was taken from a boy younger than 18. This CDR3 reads CASSSSYEQYF. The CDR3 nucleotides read TGTGCCAGCAGCTCATCCTACGAGCAGTACTTC.